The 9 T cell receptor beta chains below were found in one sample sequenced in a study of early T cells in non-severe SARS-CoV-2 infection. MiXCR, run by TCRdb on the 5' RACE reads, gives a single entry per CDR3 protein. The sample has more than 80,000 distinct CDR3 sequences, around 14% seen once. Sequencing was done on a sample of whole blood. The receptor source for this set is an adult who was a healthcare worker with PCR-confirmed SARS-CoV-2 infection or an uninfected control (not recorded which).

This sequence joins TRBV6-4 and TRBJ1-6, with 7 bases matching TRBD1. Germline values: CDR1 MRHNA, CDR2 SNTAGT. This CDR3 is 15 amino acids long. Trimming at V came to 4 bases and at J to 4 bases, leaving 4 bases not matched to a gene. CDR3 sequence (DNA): TGTGCCAGCAGTGCTACAGGGGCATATAATTCACCCCTCCACTTT. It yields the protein CASSATGAYNSPLHF.

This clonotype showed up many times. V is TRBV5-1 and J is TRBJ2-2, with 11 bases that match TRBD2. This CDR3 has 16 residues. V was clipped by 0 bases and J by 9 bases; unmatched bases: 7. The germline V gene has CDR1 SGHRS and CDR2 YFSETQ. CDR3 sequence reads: CASSLETSGSRRELFF. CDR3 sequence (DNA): TGCGCCAGCAGCTTGGAAACTAGCGGGAGTAGAAGGGAGCTGTTTTTT.

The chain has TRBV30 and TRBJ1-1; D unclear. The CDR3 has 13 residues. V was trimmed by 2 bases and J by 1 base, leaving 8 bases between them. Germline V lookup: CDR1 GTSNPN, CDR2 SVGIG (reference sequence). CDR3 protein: CAWSSGPNTEAFF. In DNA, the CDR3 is TGTGCCTGGAGTTCTGGGCCGAACACTGAAGCTTTCTTT.

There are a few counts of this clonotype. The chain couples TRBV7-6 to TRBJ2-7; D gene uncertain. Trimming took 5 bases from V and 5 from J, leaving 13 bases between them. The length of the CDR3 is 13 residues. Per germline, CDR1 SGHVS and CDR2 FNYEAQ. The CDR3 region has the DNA TGTGCCAGCAGCCCGGTGAACGACCACGAGCAGTACTTC. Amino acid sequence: CASSPVNDHEQYF.

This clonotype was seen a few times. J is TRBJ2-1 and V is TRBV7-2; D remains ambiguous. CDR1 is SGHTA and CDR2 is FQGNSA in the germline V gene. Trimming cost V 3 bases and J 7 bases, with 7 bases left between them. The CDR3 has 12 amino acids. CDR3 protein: CASSFVGNEQFF. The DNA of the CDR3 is TGTGCCAGCAGCTTCGTAGGTAATGAGCAGTTCTTC.

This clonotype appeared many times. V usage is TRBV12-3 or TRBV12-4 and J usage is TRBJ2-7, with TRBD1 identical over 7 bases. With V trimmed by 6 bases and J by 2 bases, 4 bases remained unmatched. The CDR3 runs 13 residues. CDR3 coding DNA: TGTGCCAGCAGGAGGACAGGTACCTACGAGCAGTACTTC. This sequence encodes CASRRTGTYEQYF.

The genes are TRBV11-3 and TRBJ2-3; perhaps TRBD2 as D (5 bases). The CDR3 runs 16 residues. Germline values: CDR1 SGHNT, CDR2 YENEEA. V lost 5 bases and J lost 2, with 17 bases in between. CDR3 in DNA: TGTGCCAGCAGCCCCGATGGCAGCGGCAACACAGATACGCAGTATTTT. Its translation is CASSPDGSGNTDTQYF.

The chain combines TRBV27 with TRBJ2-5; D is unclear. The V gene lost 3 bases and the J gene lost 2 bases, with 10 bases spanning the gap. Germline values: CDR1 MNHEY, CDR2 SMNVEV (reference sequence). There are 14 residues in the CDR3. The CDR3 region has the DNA TGTGCCAGCAGTTTCACCCGAAGACAAGAGACCCAGTACTTC. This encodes CASSFTRRQETQYF.

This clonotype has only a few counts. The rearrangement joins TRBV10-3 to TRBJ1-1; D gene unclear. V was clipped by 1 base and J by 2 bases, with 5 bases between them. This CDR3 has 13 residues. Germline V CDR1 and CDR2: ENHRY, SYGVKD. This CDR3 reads CAISEWKNTEAFF. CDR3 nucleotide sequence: TGTGCCATCAGTGAGTGGAAAAACACTGAAGCTTTCTTT.